This paragraph covers one T cell receptor beta chain sequence. This entry is derived from a study of radiotherapy plus CTLA-4 blockade in lung cancer. Trimming removed 1 base from V and 6 bases from J, with 15 bases in between. Germline-derived CDR1 and CDR2 are SGHAT and FQNNGV. This CDR3 is built from 16 residues. Measured with immunoSEQ multiplex PCR; TCRdb has only the in-frame clones, and not every one. This table has 23,000 or so clones, 73% appearing once. V and J are TRBV11-2 and TRBJ2-2; possible D gene TRBD1, 6 bases. This specimen consisted of peripheral blood, obtained from a patient treated with radiotherapy plus ipilimumab. This clonotype was obtained from a human donor with non-small cell lung cancer who had stable disease on radiotherapy plus ipilimumab. CDR3 sequence: CASSLVSPQGPGELFF. The CDR3 nucleotides are TGTGCCAGCAGCTTAGTCTCCCCTCAGGGGCCCGGGGAGCTGTTTTTT.